Below are 13 T cell receptor beta chains sequenced from a single sample in a study of T cell clonality in common variable immunodeficiency. Study-wide findings and caveats: Reportedly, TCR beta sequences from common variable immunodeficiency showed fewer deletions and N-nucleotide insertions.

Method: immunoSEQ multiplex PCR; TCRdb's copy keeps in-frame clones and lacks some. Listed for the sample are approximately 17,000 clones, none seen a single time. Their antigens remain unidentified. The sequenced sample consisted of peripheral blood mononuclear cells. Every receptor here comes from a human donor with common variable immunodeficiency.

On this clone itself: The read ends 3 residues early relative to the CDR3; the germline J gene fills the gap. The J gene is TRBJ1-6, the V gene TRBV18; 8 bases fit TRBD1. The germline V gene encodes CDR1 KGHSH and CDR2 LQKENI. J was trimmed by 9 bases and V by 2 bases; bases with no gene match: 6. The CDR3 is 15 residues long. CDR3 DNA (partial): TGTGCCAGCTCACCATTGACAGGGGAAGGTTCACCC. It specifies CASSPLTGEGSP. The full CDR3 protein is CASSPLTGEGSPLHF.

About this clone itself: The read stops 3 residues short of the end of the CDR3; the missing end is completed from the germline J gene. The V gene is TRBV6-2 or TRBV6-3, the J gene TRBJ2-5, with 10 nucleotides matching TRBD2. V trimming: 0 bases; J trimming: 7 bases; junction bases outside the gene matches: 5. There are 15 residues in the CDR3. Germline V gene lookup returns CDR1 MNHEY and CDR2 SVGEGT. CDR3 sequence reads: CASSYSGLARVTQYF. The CDR3 bases that were read are TGTGCCAGCAGTTACTCGGGACTAGCGCGGGTGACC.

Of note for this clone: The missing CDR3 end, 3 residues past where the read stops, is filled in from the germline J gene. The chain couples TRBV7-2 to TRBJ2-7, with D perhaps TRBD2 (7 bases). Germline V gene data show CDR1 as SGHTA and CDR2 as FQGNSA. The CDR3 extends over 13 amino acids. Between the trimmed V and J ends, which lost 1 base and 5 bases, there was a span of 9 bases. The CDR3 DNA, read in part, is TGTGCCAGCAGCTTAGGAGGGGGGGACGAG. Amino acids: CASSLGGGDE. The full CDR3 sequence reads CASSLGGGDEQYF.

About this clone: From the germline J gene comes the end of the CDR3, since the read stops 3 residues before it. The genes are TRBV18 and TRBJ2-5, with D possibly being TRBD2 (5 bases). V lost 3 bases, J lost 7 bases, and 9 bases lay in between. The CDR3 covers 12 residues. Germline CDR1 reads KGHSH; CDR2 reads LQKENI. Incomplete CDR3 DNA: TGTGCCAGCTCACCGCAACGGGGGACC. Translated, it gives CASSPQRGT. In full, the CDR3 reads CASSPQRGTQYF.

This clone counts as medium-sized. The read terminates 3 residues before the CDR3 end, so the remaining end is supplied by the germline J gene. The rearrangement joins TRBV20-1 to TRBJ1-2, with D maybe TRBD1 (5 bases). From germline, CDR1 is DFQATT and CDR2 SNEGSKA (reference sequence). Trimming removed 7 bases from V and 2 bases from J, with 11 bases in between. The CDR3 runs 12 residues. CDR3 bases read: TGCAGTGGCCAAGGGGCGAACTATGGC. Translation: CSGQGANYG. The whole CDR3 sequence is CSGQGANYGYTF.

In its sample, this clone was seen many times. The read terminates 3 residues before the CDR3 end, so the remaining end is supplied by the germline J gene. J is TRBJ2-4 and V is TRBV6-1, with D tentatively TRBD2 (7 bases). V was pared by 4 bases and J by 8 bases, with 21 bases between. CDR3 length equals 16 residues. Germline CDR1 and CDR2: MNHNS and SASEGT. The CDR3 is CASSAQGSGERHIQYF. The CDR3 bases that were read are TGTGCCAGCAGTGCCCAGGGGAGCGGGGAAAGACACATT.

About this clone itself: The read ends 3 residues early relative to the CDR3; the germline J gene fills the gap. J is TRBJ1-2 and V is TRBV2; 7 positions match TRBD1. Germline V gives CDR1 SNHLY, CDR2 FYNNEI. CDR3 size: 16 residues. V trimming: 2 bases; J trimming: 7 bases; junction bases outside the gene matches: 13. The part of the CDR3 DNA that was read is TGTGCCAGCAGTGAACTCTTAACACAGGGGTATCGTGGC. Its protein is CASSELLTQGYRG. The entire CDR3 protein is CASSELLTQGYRGYTF.

The sample holds many counts of this clone. With the read ending 3 residues before the CDR3 end, the germline J gene is used to fill in that end. The chain joins TRBV19 to TRBJ1-5, with D possibly matching TRBD1 (6 bases). This CDR3 contains 14 residues. Germline V lookup: CDR1 LNHDA, CDR2 SQIVND (reference sequence). V was pared by 5 bases and J by 7 bases, with 15 bases between. CDR3 DNA (partial): TGTGCCAGTAGTGAGGGGGGGGCAGGACAGCCC. This gives the protein CASSEGGAGQP. The whole CDR3 is CASSEGGAGQPQHF.

This clone was detected many times. The CDR3: CASSSHPSGGTGELFF. CDR3 DNA, as far as it was read: TGCGCCAGCAGCTCACATCCTAGCGGGGGCACCGGGGAG. The V call is TRBV5-1, the J call TRBJ2-2, with TRBD2 matching over 10 bases. The observed sequence ends 3 residues before the CDR3 terminus, with the missing tail filled in from the germline J gene. This CDR3 is 16 amino acids long. Germline V gene data show CDR1 as SGHRS and CDR2 as YFSETQ. The trim removed 3 bases at V and 4 bases at J, leaving 6 bases unmatched.

This clone was seen at least ten times. Partial CDR3 DNA: TGTGCCAGTAGTATAGAGGGGCGAGCGAACACTGAA. Its translation is CASSIEGRANTE. The complete CDR3 protein is CASSIEGRANTEAFF. J is TRBJ1-1 and V is TRBV19; D is perhaps TRBD1 (5 bases). From the germline J gene comes the end of the CDR3, since the read stops 3 residues before it. CDR3 length equals 15 residues. Germline CDR1 and CDR2: LNHDA and SQIVND (reference sequence). V shed 0 bases and J shed 1 base, with 9 bases lying between them.

Notes on this clone: With the read ending 3 residues before the CDR3 end, the germline J gene is used to fill in that end. This rearrangement joins TRBV2 to TRBJ2-3, with 7 bases identical to TRBD2. CDR1 and CDR2 (germline): SNHLY, FYNNEI. The CDR3 runs to 15 residues. V was pared by 4 bases and J by 5 bases, with 9 bases of the junction left unmatched. The CDR3 protein is CASSVWRGKGDTQYF. The CDR3 DNA, read in part, is TGTGCCAGCAGTGTCTGGCGGGGGAAGGGAGATACG.

This clone appeared a few times. The read terminates 3 residues ahead of where the CDR3 ends, so the germline J gene completes it. The chain couples TRBV20-1 to TRBJ2-1; D is undetermined. The germline V gene encodes CDR1 DFQATT and CDR2 SNEGSKA (reference sequence). Trimming removed 0 bases at V and 3 bases at J, with 9 bases between. The CDR3 consists of 14 residues. CDR3 DNA, as far as it was read: TGCAGTGCTAGAGATGAAGCAGGCTACAATGAG. Residues: CSARDEAGYNE. The complete CDR3 sequence is CSARDEAGYNEQFF.

This clone was observed many times. The read gets to within 3 residues of the CDR3 end, and the germline J gene fills in the rest. This chain joins TRBV18 and TRBJ2-4; D is perhaps TRBD1 (6 bases). Germline CDR1 reads KGHSH; CDR2 reads LQKENI. Trimming removed 3 bases from V and 9 bases from J, with 12 bases in between. The CDR3 is 13 amino acids. The covered CDR3 bases are TGTGCCAGCTCACCGATACAGGGTGCCATT. Its protein is CASSPIQGAI. From start to end, the CDR3 is CASSPIQGAIQYF.